The 16 T cell receptor beta chains below come from one sample, sequenced in a study of T cell responses to AZD1222 COVID-19 vaccine. Data came from immunoSEQ multiplex PCR; TCRdb stores just in-frame clones and leaves some out. This sample yields some 280,000 clones, of which 90% to 95% are seen a single time; 0.55% belongs to the top ten. The sequences come from peripheral blood, collected 28 days after the second AZD1222 dose. The receptors were gathered from an adult who received the AZD1222 COVID-19 vaccine.

V is TRBV5-6 and J is TRBJ1-4; D is unresolved. This CDR3 is 16 amino acids long. Deletions cut 4 bases from V and 7 bases from J, with 20 bases between. Germline V gene lookup returns CDR1 SGHDT and CDR2 YYEEEE. The CDR3 spells CASSPRWVWEGEKLFF. Written as DNA, the CDR3 is TGTGCCAGCAGCCCCAGATGGGTTTGGGAGGGTGAAAAACTGTTTTTT.

The chain recombines TRBV2 with TRBJ1-2, with D hard to call. Trimming removed 9 bases from V and 8 bases from J, with 16 bases in between. Germline V gene data show CDR1 as SNHLY and CDR2 as FYNNEI. The CDR3 loop spans 12 amino acids. The CDR3 region has the DNA TGTGCCAGTCTGGAGGGCCGGAGGGGCTACACCTTC. It encodes CASLEGRRGYTF.

V is TRBV5-1 and J is TRBJ2-2, with D tentatively TRBD2 (5 bases). Germline assignment: CDR1 SGHRS and CDR2 YFSETQ. Trimming took 1 base from V and 3 from J, leaving 10 bases between them. This CDR3 has 15 amino acids. Here the CDR3 reads CASSLRGSDTGELFF. The DNA for the CDR3 is TGCGCCAGCAGCTTGCGGGGATCGGACACCGGGGAGCTGTTTTTT.

J is TRBJ2-5 and V is TRBV27; D unclear. Looked up from germline, CDR1 is MNHEY and CDR2 is SMNVEV (reference sequence). The V end was cut by 5 bases, the J end by 7 bases, with 14 bases between. This CDR3 has 13 amino acids. The CDR3 bases are TGTGCCAGCAGTAACCTCCGGAAGGGGACCCAGTACTTC. Residues: CASSNLRKGTQYF.

The chain carries TRBV5-1 and TRBJ1-4; no firm D call. CDR3 length: 14 residues. V was trimmed by 2 bases and J by 5 bases, leaving 10 bases between them. Germline V CDR1 and CDR2: SGHRS, YFSETQ. Here the CDR3 reads CASSLGPLNEKLFF. Written as DNA, the CDR3 is TGCGCCAGCAGCTTAGGACCGCTGAATGAAAAACTGTTTTTT.

The CDR3, as DNA: TGTGCCAGCAGTTTATCCGGGCGCTACACCTTC. This translates into CASSLSGRYTF. The chain has TRBV28 and TRBJ1-2, with no clear D. CDR1 MDHEN and CDR2 SYDVKM come from the germline V gene. Trimming stripped 1 base from V and 9 bases from J, with 6 bases between. The length of the CDR3 is 11 residues.

The chain is built from TRBV28 and TRBJ2-7, with D unclear. There are 14 residues in the CDR3. Per germline, CDR1 MDHEN and CDR2 SYDVKM. With 5 bases removed from V and 4 bases from J, the gap between germline ends came to 15 bases. The CDR3 DNA reads as TGTGCCAGCAGTACCACGGCAAGGAGATACGAGCAGTACTTC. Protein product: CASSTTARRYEQYF.

The chain carries TRBV12-3 or TRBV12-4 and TRBJ1-1, with D uncertain. Trimming pared 6 bases from V and 0 bases from J, leaving 8 bases between. The CDR3 spans 13 residues. The CDR3 here is CASSVVLNTEAFF. The CDR3 DNA follows: TGTGCCAGCAGCGTCGTTTTGAACACTGAAGCTTTCTTT.

Here the CDR3 DNA reads TGTGCCAGCAGCCTATCTGGTAGCGTTGGTGGCGGGGAGCTGTTTTTT. Its protein is CASSLSGSVGGGELFF. V and J are TRBV2 and TRBJ2-2; a possible D gene is TRBD2 (5 bases). Trimming took off 6 bases at V and 7 bases at J, with 21 bases between the two ends. Germline CDR1 SNHLY, CDR2 FYNNEI. CDR3 length: 16 residues.

The rearrangement links TRBV15 to TRBJ2-7; D might be TRBD1 (7 bases). From germline, CDR1 is LNHNV and CDR2 YYDKDF (reference sequence). The CDR3 sequence is 14 residues long. The germline V and J ends were trimmed by 0 bases and 3 bases, with 9 bases remaining between them. CDR3 coding DNA: TGTGCCACCAGCAGAGATCAGGGGGGCTACGAGCAGTACTTC. Its protein is CATSRDQGGYEQYF.

This chain connects TRBV7-9 to TRBJ2-7; D is possibly TRBD1 (6 bases). The CDR3 covers 12 residues. V lost 3 bases to trimming and J lost 4 bases, with 7 bases between them. Per the germline V gene, CDR1 is SEHNR and CDR2 is FQNEAQ (reference sequence). CDR3 residues: CASSFGQYEQYF. The DNA of the CDR3 is TGTGCCAGCAGCTTCGGACAGTACGAGCAGTACTTC.

This clone came up once. The chain employs TRBV19 and TRBJ2-7, with a tentative D call TRBD1 (6 bases). Germline CDR1 LNHDA, CDR2 SQIVND (reference sequence). V was shortened by 7 bases and J by 1 base, with 20 bases between the two germline ends. The CDR3 runs 16 residues. The CDR3 coding sequence is TGTGCCAGTACCCAGGCATGGAGAGGGGGATCCTACGAGCAGTACTTC. Translating it yields CASTQAWRGGSYEQYF.

The gene calls are TRBV5-5 and TRBJ1-4; no reliable D call. Deletions cut 4 bases from V and 0 bases from J, with 13 bases between. The CDR3 is 16 amino acids. Germline values: CDR1 SGHKS, CDR2 YYEKEE (reference sequence). The CDR3 is CASSLPQSATNEKLFF. Here the CDR3 DNA reads TGTGCCAGCAGCCTTCCCCAAAGTGCAACTAATGAAAAACTGTTTTTT.

The chain recombines TRBV3-1 (or the pseudogene TRBV3-2) with TRBJ1-2; D call uncertain. CDR1 and CDR2 from the germline V gene are LGHDT and YNNKEL (reference sequence). Trimming left V 5 bases short and J 4 bases short, with 5 bases between. CDR3 length: 11 amino acids. The CDR3 DNA reads as TGTGCCAGCAGCTCCTCCTATGGCTACACCTTC. It translates to CASSSSYGYTF.

V is TRBV29-1 and J is TRBJ1-1, with 7 bases aligning to TRBD1. The CDR3 totals 13 residues. V was pared by 7 bases and J by 0 bases, with 5 bases of the junction left unmatched. Germline V CDR1 and CDR2: SQVTM, ANQGSEA. The CDR3 protein is CSGATGMNTEAFF. The CDR3 DNA follows: TGCAGCGGCGCGACAGGGATGAACACTGAAGCTTTCTTT.

The genes are TRBV4-2 and TRBJ2-3, with 10 bases identical to TRBD2. The CDR3 sequence is 16 residues long. Trimming at V came to 0 bases and at J to 1 base, leaving 1 base not matched to a gene. CDR1 and CDR2 from the germline V gene are LGHNA and YNFKEQ. Here the CDR3 DNA reads TGTGCCAGCAGCCAAGATCTAGCGGGGGGCACAGATACGCAGTATTTT. Translation: CASSQDLAGGTDTQYF.